This T cell receptor (beta chain) was recorded in a study of OX40 agonist ivuxolimab in advanced cancers. Study-wide background: Each dose-escalation patient presented with hepatocellular carcinoma, melanoma, renal cell or head and neck cancer.

Measured with immunoSEQ multiplex PCR; TCRdb has only the in-frame clones, and not every one. The data hold over 35,000 clones, with 85% to 90% observed a single time. The germline CDR1 and CDR2 sequences are MDHEN and SYDVKM. This CDR3 is 14 amino acids long. V lost 7 bases and J lost 3; bases outside the gene matches: 5. Sequencing used CD4+ or CD8+ T cells sorted from blood, obtained in a trial of the OX40 agonist ivuxolimab. The chain is built from TRBV28 and TRBJ2-5; 10 bases map to TRBD2. The receptor comes from an adult with an advanced solid tumor such as melanoma, head and neck, liver or kidney cancer. The CDR3, as DNA: TGTGCCAGCAACCCAGGACTAGCGGAAGAGACCCAGTACTTC. Translating it yields CASNPGLAEETQYF.